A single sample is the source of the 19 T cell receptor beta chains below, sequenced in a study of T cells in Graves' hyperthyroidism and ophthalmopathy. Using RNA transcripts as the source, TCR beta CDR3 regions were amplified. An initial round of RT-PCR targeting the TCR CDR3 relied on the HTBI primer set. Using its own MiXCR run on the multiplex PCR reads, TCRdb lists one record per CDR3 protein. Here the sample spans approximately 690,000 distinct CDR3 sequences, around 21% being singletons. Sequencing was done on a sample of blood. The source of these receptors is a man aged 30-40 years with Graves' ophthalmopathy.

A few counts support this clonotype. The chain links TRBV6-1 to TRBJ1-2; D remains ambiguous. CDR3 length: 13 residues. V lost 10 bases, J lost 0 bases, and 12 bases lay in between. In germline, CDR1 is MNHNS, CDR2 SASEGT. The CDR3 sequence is CATTIASNYGYTF. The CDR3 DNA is TGTGCCACTACCATCGCCTCTAACTATGGCTACACCTTC.

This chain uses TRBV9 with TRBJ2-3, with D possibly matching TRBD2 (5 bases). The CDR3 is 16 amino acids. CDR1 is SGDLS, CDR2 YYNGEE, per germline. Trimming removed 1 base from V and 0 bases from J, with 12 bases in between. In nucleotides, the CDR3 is TGTGCCAGCAGCGTATTAGCGCAAACTAGCACAGATACGCAGTATTTT. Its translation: CASSVLAQTSTDTQYF. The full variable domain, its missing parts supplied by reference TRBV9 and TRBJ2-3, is DSGVTQTPKHLITATGQRVTLRCSPRSGDLSVYWYQQSLDQGLQFLIQYYNGEERAKGNILERFSAQQFPDLHSELNLSSLELGDSALYFCASSVLAQTSTDTQYFGPGTRLTVL.

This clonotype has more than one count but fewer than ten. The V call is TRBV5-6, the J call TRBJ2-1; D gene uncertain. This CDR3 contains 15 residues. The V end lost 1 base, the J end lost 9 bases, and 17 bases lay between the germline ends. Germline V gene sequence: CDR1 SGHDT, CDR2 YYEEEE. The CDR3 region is CASSLRMAPLGEQFF. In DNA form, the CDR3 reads TGTGCCAGCAGCTTGAGGATGGCCCCCCTCGGTGAGCAGTTCTTC.

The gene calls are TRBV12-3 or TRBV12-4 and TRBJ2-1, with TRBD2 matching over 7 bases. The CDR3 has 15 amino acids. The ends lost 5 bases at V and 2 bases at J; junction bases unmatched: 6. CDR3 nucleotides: TGTGCCAGCAGTAGTAGCGGGCAGACCTACAATGAGCAGTTCTTC. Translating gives CASSSSGQTYNEQFF.

In nucleotides, the CDR3 is TGCAGTGCGGGGGGGACCGCGAATCAGCCCCAGCATTTT. This encodes CSAGGTANQPQHF. J is TRBJ1-5 and V is TRBV20-1; D possibly corresponds to TRBD1 (5 bases). The CDR3 consists of 13 residues. V dropped 6 bases and J dropped 4 bases, with 13 bases sitting between them. CDR1 is DFQATT, CDR2 SNEGSKA, per germline (reference sequence).

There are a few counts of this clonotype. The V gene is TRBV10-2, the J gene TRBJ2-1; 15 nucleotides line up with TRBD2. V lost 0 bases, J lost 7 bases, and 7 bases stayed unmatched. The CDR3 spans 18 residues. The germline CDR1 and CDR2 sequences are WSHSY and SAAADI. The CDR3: CASSESRTSGRAGNEQFF. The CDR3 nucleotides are TGCGCCAGCAGTGAGTCGAGGACTAGCGGGAGGGCCGGGAATGAGCAGTTCTTC.

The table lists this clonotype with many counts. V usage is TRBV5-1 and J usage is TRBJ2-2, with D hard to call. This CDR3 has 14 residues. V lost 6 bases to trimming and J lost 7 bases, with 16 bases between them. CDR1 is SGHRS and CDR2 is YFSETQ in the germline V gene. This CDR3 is CASNPGQPNGELFF. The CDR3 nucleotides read TGCGCCAGCAATCCCGGGCAACCAAACGGGGAGCTGTTTTTT.

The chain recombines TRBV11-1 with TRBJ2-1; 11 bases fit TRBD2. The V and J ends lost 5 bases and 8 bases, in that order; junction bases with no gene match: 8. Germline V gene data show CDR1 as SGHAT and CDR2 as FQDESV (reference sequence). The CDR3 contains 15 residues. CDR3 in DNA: TGTGCCAGCAGCCTACTAGCGGGAGATGTATATGAGCAGTTCTTC. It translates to CASSLLAGDVYEQFF.

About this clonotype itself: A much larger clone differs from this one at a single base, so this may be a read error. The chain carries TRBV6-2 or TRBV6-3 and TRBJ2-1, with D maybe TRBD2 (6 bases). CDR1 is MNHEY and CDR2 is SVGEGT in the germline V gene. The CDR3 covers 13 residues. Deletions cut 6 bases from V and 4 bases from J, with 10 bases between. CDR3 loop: CASRLAVYNEQFF. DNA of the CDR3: TGTGCCAGCAGGTTAGCGGTATACAATGAGCAGTTCTTC.

This CDR3 is CATSGAGTSGGRVQYF. The CDR3 DNA reads TGTGCCACCAGCGGGGCCGGGACTAGCGGGGGGCGTGTTCAGTACTTC. The chain has TRBV15 and TRBJ2-4; 15 bases fit TRBD2. Germline CDR1 and CDR2: LNHNV and YYDKDF (reference sequence). The CDR3 extends over 16 amino acids. With V trimmed by 5 bases and J by 11 bases, 10 bases remained unmatched.

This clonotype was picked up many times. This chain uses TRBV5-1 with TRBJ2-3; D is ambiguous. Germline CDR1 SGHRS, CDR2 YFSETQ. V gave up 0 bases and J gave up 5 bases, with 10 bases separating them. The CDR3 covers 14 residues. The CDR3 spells CASSLETPRDTQYF. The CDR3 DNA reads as TGCGCCAGCAGCTTGGAGACGCCTCGAGATACGCAGTATTTT. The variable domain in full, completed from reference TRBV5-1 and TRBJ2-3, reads KAGVTQTPRYLIKTRGQQVTLSCSPISGHRSVSWYQQTPGQGLQFLFEYFSETQRNKGNFPGRFSGRQFSNSRSEMNVSTLELGDSALYLCASSLETPRDTQYFGPGTRLTVL.

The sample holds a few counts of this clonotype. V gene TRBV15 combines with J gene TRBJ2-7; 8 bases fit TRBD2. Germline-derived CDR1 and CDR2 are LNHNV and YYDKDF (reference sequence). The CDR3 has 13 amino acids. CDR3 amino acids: CAAGGGSTYEQYF. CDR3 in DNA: TGTGCGGCGGGGGGCGGATCGACCTACGAGCAGTACTTC.

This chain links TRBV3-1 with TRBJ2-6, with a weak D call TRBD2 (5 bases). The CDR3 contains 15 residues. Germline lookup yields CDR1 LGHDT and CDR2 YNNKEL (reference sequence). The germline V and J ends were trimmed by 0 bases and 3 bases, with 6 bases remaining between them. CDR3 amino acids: CASSQDAGGANVLTF. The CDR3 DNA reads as TGTGCCAGCAGCCAAGATGCGGGTGGGGCCAACGTCCTGACTTTC.

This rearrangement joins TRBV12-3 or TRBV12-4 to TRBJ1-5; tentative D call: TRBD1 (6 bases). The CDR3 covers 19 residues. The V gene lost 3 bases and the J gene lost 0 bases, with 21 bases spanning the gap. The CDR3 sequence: CASSFRPDPGAYSNQPQHF. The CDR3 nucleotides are TGTGCCAGCAGTTTTCGACCCGATCCAGGGGCATATAGCAATCAGCCCCAGCATTTT.

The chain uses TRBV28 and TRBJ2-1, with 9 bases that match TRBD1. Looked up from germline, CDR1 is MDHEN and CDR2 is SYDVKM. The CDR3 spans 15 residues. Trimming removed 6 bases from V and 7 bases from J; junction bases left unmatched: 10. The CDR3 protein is CASSRPGQGENEQFF. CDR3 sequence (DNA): TGTGCCAGCAGCCGGCCGGGACAGGGTGAGAATGAGCAGTTCTTC.

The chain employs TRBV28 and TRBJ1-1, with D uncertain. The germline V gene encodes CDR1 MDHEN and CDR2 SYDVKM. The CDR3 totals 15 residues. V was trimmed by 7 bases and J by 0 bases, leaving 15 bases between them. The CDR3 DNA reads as TGTGCCAGCACCCTTTTTGGGTCAATGAACACTGAAGCTTTCTTT. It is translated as CASTLFGSMNTEAFF.

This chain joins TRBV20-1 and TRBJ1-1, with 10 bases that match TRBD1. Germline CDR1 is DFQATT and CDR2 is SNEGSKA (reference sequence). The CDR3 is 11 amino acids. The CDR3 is CRDRGMTEAFF. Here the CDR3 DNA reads TGCAGGGACAGGGGGATGACTGAAGCTTTCTTT.

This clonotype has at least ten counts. CDR3: CASSLDVRFYEQYF. The CDR3 DNA sequence: TGTGCCAGCAGCTTAGATGTCAGGTTCTACGAGCAGTACTTC. The chain combines TRBV7-2 with TRBJ2-7; D gene ambiguous. The V gene's germline CDR1 is SGHTA and CDR2 FQGNSA. This CDR3 comprises 14 residues. V gave up 1 base and J gave up 3 bases, with 10 bases separating them.

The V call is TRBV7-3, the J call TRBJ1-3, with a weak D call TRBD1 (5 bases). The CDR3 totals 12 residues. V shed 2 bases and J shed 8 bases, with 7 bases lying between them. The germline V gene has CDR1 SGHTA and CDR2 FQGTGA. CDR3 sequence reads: CASSLYRHTIYF. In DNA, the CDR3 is TGTGCCAGCAGCTTATACAGGCACACCATATATTTT.